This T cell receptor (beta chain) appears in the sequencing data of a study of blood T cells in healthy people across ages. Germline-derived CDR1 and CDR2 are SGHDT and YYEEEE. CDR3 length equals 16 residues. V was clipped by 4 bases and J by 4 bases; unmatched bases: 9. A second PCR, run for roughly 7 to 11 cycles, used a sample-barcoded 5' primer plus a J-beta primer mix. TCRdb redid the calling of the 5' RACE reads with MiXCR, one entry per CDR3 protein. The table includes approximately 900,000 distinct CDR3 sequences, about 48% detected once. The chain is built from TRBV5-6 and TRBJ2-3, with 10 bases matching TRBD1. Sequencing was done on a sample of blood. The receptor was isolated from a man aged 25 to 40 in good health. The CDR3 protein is CASSPIGTGVADTQYF. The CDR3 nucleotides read TGTGCCAGCAGCCCGATTGGGACAGGGGTTGCAGATACGCAGTATTTT.